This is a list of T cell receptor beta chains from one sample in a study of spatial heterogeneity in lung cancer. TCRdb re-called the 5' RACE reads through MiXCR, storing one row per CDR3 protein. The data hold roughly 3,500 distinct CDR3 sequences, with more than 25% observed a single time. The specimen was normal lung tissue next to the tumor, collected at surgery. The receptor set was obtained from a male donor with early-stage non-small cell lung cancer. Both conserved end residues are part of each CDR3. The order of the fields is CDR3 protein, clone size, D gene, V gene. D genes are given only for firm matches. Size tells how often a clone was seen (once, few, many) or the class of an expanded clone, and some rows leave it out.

CDR3aa: CASSPTVTVRNTEAFF
abundance: .
d_gene: .
v_gene: TRBV5-1

CDR3aa: CSAKGTLSSYEQYF
abundance: many
d_gene: .
v_gene: TRBV20-1

CDR3aa: CSVELNYGYTF
abundance: medium-sized
d_gene: .
v_gene: TRBV29-1

CDR3aa: CAISDRSYEQYF
abundance: medium-sized
d_gene: .
v_gene: TRBV10-3

CDR3aa: CASSWLDNSPLHF
abundance: medium-sized
d_gene: .
v_gene: TRBV5-1

CDR3aa: CASSPTGGNEKLFF
abundance: once
d_gene: .
v_gene: TRBV12-3/TRBV12-4

CDR3aa: CASSRDSFTDTQYF
abundance: large
d_gene: TRBD1
v_gene: TRBV28

CDR3aa: CASSLPETALEVSKNIQYF
abundance: medium-sized
d_gene: .
v_gene: TRBV3-1

CDR3aa: CASRGVVEAFF
abundance: .
d_gene: .
v_gene: TRBV6-5

CDR3aa: CASLDLSSYEQYF
abundance: .
d_gene: .
v_gene: TRBV27

CDR3aa: CSAGVPGTEAFF
abundance: medium-sized
d_gene: .
v_gene: TRBV29-1

CDR3aa: CASSQGTEYSPLHF
abundance: few
d_gene: .
v_gene: TRBV4-1

CDR3aa: CASSGPNYGYTF
abundance: medium-sized
d_gene: .
v_gene: TRBV2

CDR3aa: CASRPSNQPQHF
abundance: medium-sized
d_gene: .
v_gene: TRBV28

CDR3aa: CASSHGGYGYTF
abundance: medium-sized
d_gene: .
v_gene: TRBV5-5

CDR3aa: CASVPGTENTGELFF
abundance: .
d_gene: TRBD1
v_gene: TRBV5-1

CDR3aa: CASIQPFPAGETKNIQYF
abundance: .
d_gene: TRBD2
v_gene: TRBV6-6

CDR3aa: CASSTPTPDTEAFF
abundance: medium-sized
d_gene: .
v_gene: TRBV28

CDR3aa: CASSRGDTQYF
abundance: .
d_gene: .
v_gene: TRBV12-3/TRBV12-4

CDR3aa: CASSRQGPYEQYF
abundance: medium-sized
d_gene: TRBD1
v_gene: TRBV5-6

CDR3aa: CASSKRTGGDTQYF
abundance: many
d_gene: .
v_gene: TRBV7-2

CDR3aa: CASSLAGTRGPSPLHF
abundance: medium-sized
d_gene: .
v_gene: TRBV5-5

CDR3aa: CASSLDRGRTDTQYF
abundance: .
d_gene: TRBD1
v_gene: TRBV5-6

CDR3aa: CASSQGGFEQFF
abundance: .
d_gene: .
v_gene: TRBV3-1

CDR3aa: CASSDQGMNTEAFF
abundance: medium-sized
d_gene: .
v_gene: TRBV2

CDR3aa: CASSQFTSGRVREQFF
abundance: medium-sized
d_gene: TRBD2
v_gene: TRBV3-1

CDR3aa: CSARGGGSTDIEAFF
abundance: medium-sized
d_gene: .
v_gene: TRBV20-1

CDR3aa: CASILDRARDYGYTF
abundance: few
d_gene: TRBD1
v_gene: TRBV7-2

CDR3aa: CASRAPGQGNEKLFF
abundance: medium-sized
d_gene: TRBD1
v_gene: TRBV6-6

CDR3aa: CASSPTGGKYGYTF
abundance: medium-sized
d_gene: TRBD1
v_gene: TRBV12-3/TRBV12-4

CDR3aa: CASSMTGTGRSEAFF
abundance: medium-sized
d_gene: TRBD1
v_gene: TRBV27

CDR3aa: CASSFTSSGELFF
abundance: once
d_gene: .
v_gene: TRBV5-4

CDR3aa: CASSYSFSGNTIYF
abundance: .
d_gene: .
v_gene: TRBV6-5

CDR3aa: CASSYAGTSGRGNEQFF
abundance: medium-sized
d_gene: TRBD2
v_gene: TRBV6-2/TRBV6-3

CDR3aa: CASGGQGTYEQYF
abundance: .
d_gene: TRBD1
v_gene: TRBV3-1

CDR3aa: CSAWTRNQPQHF
abundance: .
d_gene: .
v_gene: TRBV20-1

CDR3aa: CASSVGIQVNTEAFF
abundance: .
d_gene: .
v_gene: TRBV5-1

CDR3aa: CSARPGTSGSTSPYNEQFF
abundance: medium-sized
d_gene: TRBD2
v_gene: TRBV20-1

CDR3aa: CASSQSPGQANEKLFF
abundance: .
d_gene: TRBD1
v_gene: TRBV4-1

CDR3aa: CASSLPGTALHF
abundance: medium-sized
d_gene: .
v_gene: TRBV11-1

CDR3aa: CASSSRLAVTGELFF
abundance: medium-sized
d_gene: TRBD2
v_gene: TRBV3-1

CDR3aa: CASSVGNIQYF
abundance: many
d_gene: .
v_gene: TRBV10-2

CDR3aa: CSAMTRTGTAEQFF
abundance: .
d_gene: TRBD1
v_gene: TRBV29-1

CDR3aa: CASSLRGGSTEAFF
abundance: many
d_gene: .
v_gene: TRBV7-2

CDR3aa: CASSPAAGDFNYEQYF
abundance: medium-sized
d_gene: .
v_gene: TRBV4-1

CDR3aa: CATSDRSLEQYF
abundance: .
d_gene: .
v_gene: TRBV24-1

CDR3aa: CAWGRADYEQYF
abundance: medium-sized
d_gene: .
v_gene: TRBV30

CDR3aa: CASSLERGVVYF
abundance: medium-sized
d_gene: .
v_gene: TRBV7-9

CDR3aa: CSARDDRTANYNEQFF
abundance: medium-sized
d_gene: .
v_gene: TRBV20-1

CDR3aa: CASSKDRARGASYNEQFF
abundance: .
d_gene: .
v_gene: TRBV21-1

CDR3aa: CASSERAGSSTEAFF
abundance: few
d_gene: .
v_gene: TRBV2

CDR3aa: CASSSYRFSEAFF
abundance: .
d_gene: .
v_gene: TRBV7-2

CDR3aa: CASSVGNQPQHF
abundance: large
d_gene: .
v_gene: TRBV28

CDR3aa: CASTRGSGANVLTF
abundance: .
d_gene: .
v_gene: TRBV27

CDR3aa: CASSEYSQSGTGVSPLHF
abundance: medium-sized
d_gene: TRBD1
v_gene: TRBV13

CDR3aa: CASSPHDRNNQPQHF
abundance: medium-sized
d_gene: .
v_gene: TRBV7-2

CDR3aa: CASSSGRGSGNTIYF
abundance: many
d_gene: TRBD1
v_gene: TRBV12-3/TRBV12-4

CDR3aa: CASSIRRDRPQETQYF
abundance: many
d_gene: TRBD1
v_gene: TRBV7-2

CDR3aa: CASSPLSASTGELFF
abundance: .
d_gene: .
v_gene: TRBV5-1